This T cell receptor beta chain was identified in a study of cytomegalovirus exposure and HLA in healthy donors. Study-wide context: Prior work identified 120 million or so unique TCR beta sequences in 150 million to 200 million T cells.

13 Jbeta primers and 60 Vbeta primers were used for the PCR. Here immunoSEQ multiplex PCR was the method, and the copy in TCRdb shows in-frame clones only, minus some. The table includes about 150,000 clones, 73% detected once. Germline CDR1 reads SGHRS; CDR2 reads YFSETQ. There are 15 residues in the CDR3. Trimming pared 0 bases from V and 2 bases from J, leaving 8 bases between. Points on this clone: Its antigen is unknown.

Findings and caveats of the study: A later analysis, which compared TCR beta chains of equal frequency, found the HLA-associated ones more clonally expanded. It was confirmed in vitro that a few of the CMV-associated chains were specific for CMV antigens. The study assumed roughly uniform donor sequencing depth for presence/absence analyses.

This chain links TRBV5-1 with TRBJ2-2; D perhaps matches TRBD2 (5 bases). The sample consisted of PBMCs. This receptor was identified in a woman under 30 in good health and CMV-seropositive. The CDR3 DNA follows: TGCGCCAGCAGCTTGGAAGGGAGAAACACCGGGGAGCTGTTTTTT. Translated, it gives CASSLEGRNTGELFF. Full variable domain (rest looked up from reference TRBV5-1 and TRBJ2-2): KAGVTQTPRYLIKTRGQQVTLSCSPISGHRSVSWYQQTPGQGLQFLFEYFSETQRNKGNFPGRFSGRQFSNSRSEMNVSTLELGDSALYLCASSLEGRNTGELFFGEGSRLTVL.